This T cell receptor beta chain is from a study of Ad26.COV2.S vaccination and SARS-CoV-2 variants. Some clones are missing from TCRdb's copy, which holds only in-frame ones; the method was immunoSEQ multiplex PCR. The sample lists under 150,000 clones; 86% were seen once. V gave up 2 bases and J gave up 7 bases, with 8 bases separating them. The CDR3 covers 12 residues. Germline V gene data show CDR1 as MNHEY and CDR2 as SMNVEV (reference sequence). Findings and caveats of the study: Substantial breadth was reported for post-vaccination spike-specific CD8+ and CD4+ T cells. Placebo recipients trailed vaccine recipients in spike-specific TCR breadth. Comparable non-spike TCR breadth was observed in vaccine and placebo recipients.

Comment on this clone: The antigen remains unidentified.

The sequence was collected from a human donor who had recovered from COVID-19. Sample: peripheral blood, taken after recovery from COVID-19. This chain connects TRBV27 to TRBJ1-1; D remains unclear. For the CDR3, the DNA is TGTGCCAGCAGTTTAGGGCGGAATGAAGCTTTCTTT. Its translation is CASSLGRNEAFF.